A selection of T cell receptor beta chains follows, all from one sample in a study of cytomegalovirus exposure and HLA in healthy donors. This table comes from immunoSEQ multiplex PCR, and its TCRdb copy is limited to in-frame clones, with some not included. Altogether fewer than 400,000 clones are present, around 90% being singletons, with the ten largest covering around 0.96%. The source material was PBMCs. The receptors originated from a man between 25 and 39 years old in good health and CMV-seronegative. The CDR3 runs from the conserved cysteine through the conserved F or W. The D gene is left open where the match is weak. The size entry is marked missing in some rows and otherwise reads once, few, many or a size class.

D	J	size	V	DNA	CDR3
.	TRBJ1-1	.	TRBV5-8	TGTGCCAGCAGCTTGGGGCCTAACACTGAAGCTTTCTTT	CASSLGPNTEAFF
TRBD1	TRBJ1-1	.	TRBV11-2	TGTGCCAGCAGCCCACGAAGGACAGGCATGAACACTGAAGCTTTCTTT	CASSPRRTGMNTEAFF
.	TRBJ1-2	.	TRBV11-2	TGTGCCAGCAACCGAGTCCCGGATATTAGTGCAGGGTATGGCTACACCTTC	CASNRVPDISAGYGYTF
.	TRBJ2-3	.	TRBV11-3	TGTGCCAGCAGCCCCGGGGGGCCTAGCACAGATACGCAGTATTTT	CASSPGGPSTDTQYF
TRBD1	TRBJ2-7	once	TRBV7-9	TGTGCCAGCAGCCCGACAGGGAACTACGAGCAGTACTTC	CASSPTGNYEQYF
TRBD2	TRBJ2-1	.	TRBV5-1	TGCGCCAGCAGCGTTTTCGCGGGGGACTACAATGAGCAGTTCTTC	CASSVFAGDYNEQFF
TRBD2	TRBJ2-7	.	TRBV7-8	TGTGCCAGCAGCTTAGCCCCTGGTAGCGGGGCCTACGAGCAGTACTTC	CASSLAPGSGAYEQYF
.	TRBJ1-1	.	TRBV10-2	TGCGCCAGCAGTGAGTCGACAGGACCGGGAGGTGGGACTGAAGCTTTCTTT	CASSESTGPGGGTEAFF
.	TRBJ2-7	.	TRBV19	TGTGCCAGTAGTATCTCTCAGGATTTAACCTACGAGCAGTACTTC	CASSISQDLTYEQYF
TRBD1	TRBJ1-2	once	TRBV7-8	TGTGCCAGCAGCCCCGGGACAGGGAACCCTAACTATGGCTACACCTTC	CASSPGTGNPNYGYTF
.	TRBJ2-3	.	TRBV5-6	TGTGCCAGCAGGACAGGTTTAGCAGATACGCAGTATTTT	CASRTGLADTQYF
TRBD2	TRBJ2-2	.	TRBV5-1	TGCGCCAGCAGCCCCCGGAGCGGGGGAGCCGGGGAGCTGTTTTTT	CASSPRSGGAGELFF
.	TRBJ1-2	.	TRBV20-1	TGCAGTGCGTATGCGAACTATGGCTACACCTTC	CSAYANYGYTF
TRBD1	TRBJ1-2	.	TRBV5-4	TGTGCCAGCAGCTTGGACAGGGGGCGCGACTATGGCTACACCTTC	CASSLDRGRDYGYTF
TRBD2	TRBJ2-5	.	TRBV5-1	TGCGCCAGCAGCTTGGGTAGCGGGGGGGAGACCCAGTACTTC	CASSLGSGGETQYF
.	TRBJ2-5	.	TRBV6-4	TGTGCCAGCAGTGACTCCCCGGGACAATCAGCGGAGACCCAGTACTTC	CASSDSPGQSAETQYF
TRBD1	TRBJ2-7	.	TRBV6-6	TGTGCCAGCAGTACCCGGGACAGGGGGCTCGACGAGCAGTACTTC	CASSTRDRGLDEQYF
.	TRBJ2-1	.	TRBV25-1	TGTGCCAGCAGTGAGAAGGGGTCGAATGAGCAGTTCTTC	CASSEKGSNEQFF
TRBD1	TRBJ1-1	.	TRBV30	TGTGCCTGCCTAGGGACAGTGAACACTGAAGCTTTCTTT	CACLGTVNTEAFF
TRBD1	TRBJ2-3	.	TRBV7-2	TGTGCCAGCAGCTTAAGACAGGGGGAGTCAGATACGCAGTATTTT	CASSLRQGESDTQYF
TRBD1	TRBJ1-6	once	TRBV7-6	TGTGCCAGCAGTCACACAGGGGGCGCAAAGAAGTCACCCCTCCACTTT	CASSHTGGAKKSPLHF
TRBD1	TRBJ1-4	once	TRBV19	TGTGCCAGTAGAGGGACAGGGAATGAAAAACTGTTTTTT	CASRGTGNEKLFF
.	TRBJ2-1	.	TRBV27	TGTGCCAGCAGTTTAGATCCAAACAGGTCATACAATGAGCAGTTCTTC	CASSLDPNRSYNEQFF
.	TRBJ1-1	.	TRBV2	TGTGCCAGCAGTGACAGGGTCTCTGAAGCTTTCTTT	CASSDRVSEAFF
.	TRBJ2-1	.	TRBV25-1	TGTGCCAGCAGTGAATATGGGGCAGACACCCCCTACAATGAGCAGTTCTTC	CASSEYGADTPYNEQFF
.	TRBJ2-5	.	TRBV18	TGTGCCAGCTCACTGCAGGGGCAGGAGACCCAGTACTTC	CASSLQGQETQYF
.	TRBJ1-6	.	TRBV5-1	TGCGCCAGCAGCTTGACAGGACCGACGAATTCACCCCTCCACTTT	CASSLTGPTNSPLHF
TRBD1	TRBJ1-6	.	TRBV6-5	TGTGCCAGCAGTTATGGGGACAGGAACAATTCACCCCTCCACTTT	CASSYGDRNNSPLHF
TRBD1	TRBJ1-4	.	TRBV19	TGTGCCAGTAAAAAAGCTGGGACAGTGGAAAAACTGTTTTTT	CASKKAGTVEKLFF
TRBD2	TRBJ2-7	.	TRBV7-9	TGTGCCAGCAGTCCCCTAGCGGGGGTTTACTACGAGCAGTACTTC	CASSPLAGVYYEQYF
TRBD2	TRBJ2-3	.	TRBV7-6	TGTGCCAGCAGGGTAGCGGGGGCCCATACGCAGTATTTT	CASRVAGAHTQYF
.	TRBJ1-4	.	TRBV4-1	TGCGCCAGCAGCCAAGGATCCCGGGGGGTGGGTGAAAAACTGTTTTTT	CASSQGSRGVGEKLFF
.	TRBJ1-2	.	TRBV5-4	TGTGCCAGCAGCTTGTCCGGGCTTGGGCAGGGAGGTTACGGCTACACCTTC	CASSLSGLGQGGYGYTF
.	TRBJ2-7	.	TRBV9	TGTGCCAGCAGCCGGGATCTCCTCTACGAGCAGTACTTC	CASSRDLLYEQYF
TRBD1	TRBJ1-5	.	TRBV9	TGTGCCAGCAGCGCGACAGGGGGCGACACTCAGCCCCAGCATTTT	CASSATGGDTQPQHF
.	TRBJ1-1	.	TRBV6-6	TGTGCCAGCAGGCACCTTGGCCCCGGAGGAGCTTTCTTT	CASRHLGPGGAFF
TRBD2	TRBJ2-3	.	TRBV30	TGTGCCTGGAGTCAATCCCGGGGGGGTACGCAGTATTTT	CAWSQSRGGTQYF
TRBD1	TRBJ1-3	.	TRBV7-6	TGTGCCAGCAGCTCCGGGACAGGCTCTGGAAACACCATATATTTT	CASSSGTGSGNTIYF
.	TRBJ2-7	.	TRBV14	TGTGCCAGCAGCCAATATGTAGTGTCCTACGAGCAGTACTTC	CASSQYVVSYEQYF
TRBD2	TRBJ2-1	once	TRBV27	TGTGCCAGCACTCCTAGCGGGGGGCTAGGGAATGAGCAGTTCTTC	CASTPSGGLGNEQFF
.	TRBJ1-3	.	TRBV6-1	TGTGCCAGCAGGGAACAGGGTTACCCCCAAAACACCATATATTTT	CASREQGYPQNTIYF
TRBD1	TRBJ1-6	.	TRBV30	TGTGCCTGGAGTGAGGACAGGCTATCACCCCTCCACTTT	CAWSEDRLSPLHF
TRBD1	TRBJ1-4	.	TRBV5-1	TGCGCCAGCAGCTTCGGGGGACAGGGTGGTGAAAAACTGTTTTTT	CASSFGGQGGEKLFF
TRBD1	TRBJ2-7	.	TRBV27	TGTGCCAGCAGTTGGACAGGAAGCTCCTACGAGCAGTACTTC	CASSWTGSSYEQYF
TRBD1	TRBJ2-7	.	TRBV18	TGTGCCAGCTCAAACCGGGACAGGGGCCCCTACGAGCAGTACTTC	CASSNRDRGPYEQYF
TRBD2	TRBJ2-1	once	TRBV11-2	TGTGCCAGCAGCTCCCTCGTGGGGACTAGCGGCTACAATGAGCAGTTCTTC	CASSSLVGTSGYNEQFF
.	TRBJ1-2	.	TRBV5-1	TGCGCCAGCAGCTTGGCCCCGGGAAGCTATGGCTACACCTTC	CASSLAPGSYGYTF
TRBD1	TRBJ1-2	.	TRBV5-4	TGTGCCAGCAGCTTAACCGGGACAGGGGGCATTGTGGGCTACACCTTC	CASSLTGTGGIVGYTF
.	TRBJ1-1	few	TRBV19	TGTGCAACAGAAAGGGGCACTGAAGCTTTCTTT	CATERGTEAFF
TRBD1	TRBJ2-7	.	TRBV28	TGTGCCAGCAGTTTAGACAGGGTTGCTAGAGACGAGCAGTACTTC	CASSLDRVARDEQYF
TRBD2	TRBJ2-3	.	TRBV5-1	TGCGCCAGCAGCGAAAATCCCCCGGGACTAGCGGGGGGTCGAACAGATACGCAGTATTTT	CASSENPPGLAGGRTDTQYF
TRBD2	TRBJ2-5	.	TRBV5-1	TGCGCCAGCAGCCCCCGGTCTAGCGGGGTTCCCCCGCCTGAGACCCAGTACTTC	CASSPRSSGVPPPETQYF
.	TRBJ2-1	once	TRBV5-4	TGTGCCAGCAGCTTGGGGCAGGCGGGCTACAATGAGCAGTTCTTC	CASSLGQAGYNEQFF
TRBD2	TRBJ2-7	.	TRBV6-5	TGTGCCAGCAGTTACTCCCTAGCGGGGGACCTCTACGAGCAGTACTTC	CASSYSLAGDLYEQYF
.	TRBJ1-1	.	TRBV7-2	TGTGCCAGCAGCTTAAGAAGCGTCGGTTCGGTGAACACTGAAGCTTTCTTT	CASSLRSVGSVNTEAFF
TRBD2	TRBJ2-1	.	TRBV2	TGTGCCAGCAGGTTAGCGGGGCGCAGCTTTGGGCAGTTCTTC	CASRLAGRSFGQFF
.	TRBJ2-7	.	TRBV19	TGTGCCAGTAGTATTCGACAGGCCAGCTCCTACGAGCAGTACTTC	CASSIRQASSYEQYF
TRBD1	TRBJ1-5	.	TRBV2	TGTGCCAGCAGTGAAAGATCCGGGACAGTTCTCAATCAGCCCCAGCATTTT	CASSERSGTVLNQPQHF
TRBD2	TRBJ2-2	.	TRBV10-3	TGTGCCACGTCCGCTACTGACGGGGGGGCTGTCGGGGAGCTGTTTTTT	CATSATDGGAVGELFF
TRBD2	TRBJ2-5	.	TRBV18	TGTGCCAGCTCACCCCGGACTAGGCAAGAGACCCAGTACTTC	CASSPRTRQETQYF